The 26 T cell receptor beta chains listed next were all sequenced from one sample in a study of blood T cell repertoires in COVID-19. Using immunoSEQ multiplex PCR, the repertoire was profiled, and TCRdb retains in-frame clones only, with some absent. Of 270,000 or so clones in the sample, approximately 89% are singletons; the top ten hold less than 3%. The material sequenced was PBMCs or T cells enriched from blood (not recorded which). Receptors originate from a woman in her late teens or twenties who had recovered from COVID-19.

The chain recombines TRBV11-3 with TRBJ1-1; no clear D gene. The germline gives CDR1 SGHNT, CDR2 YENEEA. CDR3 length: 13 amino acids. Trimming pared 5 bases from V and 1 base from J, leaving 8 bases between. The CDR3 here is CASSLGENTEAFF. The CDR3 DNA is TGTGCCAGCAGCCTGGGAGAGAACACTGAAGCTTTCTTT.

This chain joins TRBV4-1 and TRBJ1-6; no reliable D call. Germline V gene lookup returns CDR1 MGHRA and CDR2 YSYEKL. V lost 0 bases to trimming and J lost 7 bases, with 10 bases between them. The length of the CDR3 is 15 residues. The CDR3 nucleotides read TGCGCCAGCAGCCAAGATCATTTCGGGAATTCACCCCTCCACTTT. Protein sequence: CASSQDHFGNSPLHF.

This rearrangement joins TRBV27 to TRBJ2-7, with TRBD2 identical over 8 bases. Germline V gene sequence: CDR1 MNHEY, CDR2 SMNVEV (reference sequence). Trimming cost V 0 bases and J 0 bases; bases outside gene matches: 1. The CDR3 is made up of 15 amino acids. CDR3 sequence: CASSLSSGISYEQYF. Written as DNA, the CDR3 is TGTGCCAGCAGTTTATCTAGCGGGATCTCCTACGAGCAGTACTTC.

The rearrangement links TRBV29-1 to TRBJ2-7; no clear D gene. V lost 2 bases and J 0 bases, leaving 5 bases between the germline ends. The germline gives CDR1 SQVTM, CDR2 ANQGSEA. The CDR3 totals 12 residues. CDR3 amino acids: CSVESLSYEQYF. The CDR3 DNA follows: TGCAGCGTTGAAAGCCTCTCCTACGAGCAGTACTTC.

V is TRBV7-8 and J is TRBJ1-6; the D gene is possibly TRBD1 (6 bases). V gave up 5 bases and J gave up 0 bases, with 14 bases separating them. This CDR3 is built from 17 residues. Germline loops: CDR1 SGHVS, CDR2 FQNEAQ. The CDR3 protein is CASSPPTGSSYNSPLHF. The DNA of the CDR3 is TGTGCCAGCAGCCCTCCCACAGGGAGCTCCTATAATTCACCCCTCCACTTT.

The V call is TRBV7-2, the J call TRBJ2-7; D perhaps matches TRBD1 (6 bases). V was trimmed by 1 base and J by 1 base, leaving 11 bases between them. The CDR3 is 15 residues long. The germline V gene has CDR1 SGHTA and CDR2 FQGNSA. The DNA of the CDR3 is TGTGCCAGCAGCTTAGGGACAGTGAAGTCCTACGAGCAGTACTTC. This sequence encodes CASSLGTVKSYEQYF.

CDR3 loop: CASSLGSGGVNTIYF. In DNA, the CDR3 is TGCGCCAGCAGCTTGGGGTCAGGAGGGGTGAACACCATATATTTT. The V and J genes are TRBV5-1 and TRBJ1-3, with D possibly being TRBD1 (5 bases). Germline V lookup: CDR1 SGHRS, CDR2 YFSETQ. This CDR3 contains 15 residues. The germline V and J ends were trimmed by 0 bases and 7 bases, with 14 bases remaining between them.

The chain recombines TRBV18 with TRBJ2-1, with a possible D match to TRBD2 (6 bases). Trimming took 4 bases from V and 7 from J, leaving 11 bases between them. This CDR3 has 13 amino acids. CDR1 KGHSH and CDR2 LQKENI come from the germline V gene. The CDR3 DNA sequence: TGTGCCAGCTCACTCGACGGGAGAAATGAGCAGTTCTTC. Residues: CASSLDGRNEQFF.

The V call is TRBV10-1, the J call TRBJ2-3; D unclear. CDR1 and CDR2 (germline): WNHNN, SYGVQD (reference sequence). The V gene lost 1 base and the J gene lost 2 bases, with 4 bases spanning the gap. The CDR3 totals 13 residues. CDR3 in DNA: TGCGCCAGCAGTGAGTTGTACACAGATACGCAGTATTTT. Translation: CASSELYTDTQYF.

V is TRBV28 and J is TRBJ2-5; perhaps TRBD1 as D (6 bases). The CDR3 extends over 18 amino acids. In germline, CDR1 is MDHEN, CDR2 SYDVKM. The V gene lost 4 bases and the J gene lost 5 bases, with 26 bases spanning the gap. The CDR3: CASSSLPPFHMGHETQYF. The CDR3 nucleotides are TGTGCCAGCAGTTCCTTACCGCCCTTTCACATGGGACACGAGACCCAGTACTTC.

The J gene is TRBJ1-6, the V gene TRBV5-8; D possibly corresponds to TRBD1 (5 bases). The CDR3 extends over 16 amino acids. Trimming took 4 bases from V and 5 from J, leaving 16 bases between them. In germline, CDR1 is SGHTS, CDR2 YDEGEE. Here the CDR3 DNA reads TGTGCCAGCAGCAATGTGGGGCAAGGAGATAATTCACCCCTCCACTTT. Translating it yields CASSNVGQGDNSPLHF.

The chain couples TRBV14 to TRBJ2-7, with D possibly matching TRBD1 (5 bases). V lost 0 bases and J lost 2, with 14 bases in between. This CDR3 has 16 amino acids. In germline, CDR1 is SGHDN, CDR2 FVKESK. CDR3 residues: CASSQEVTDKTYEQYF. As DNA, the CDR3 is TGTGCCAGCAGCCAAGAAGTGACAGATAAGACCTACGAGCAGTACTTC.

The chain joins TRBV7-3 to TRBJ2-2; weak D call: TRBD2 (6 bases). The germline V gene has CDR1 SGHTA and CDR2 FQGTGA. CDR3 length: 14 residues. V was cut by 5 bases and J by 3 bases, with 10 bases left in between. The CDR3 loop reads CASSPGLYTGELFF. The CDR3 DNA follows: TGTGCCAGCAGCCCGGGACTGTACACCGGGGAGCTGTTTTTT.

The V and J genes are TRBV29-1 and TRBJ1-1; 10 nucleotides match TRBD1. With V trimmed by 3 bases and J by 6 bases, 4 bases remained unmatched. The V gene's germline CDR1 is SQVTM and CDR2 ANQGSEA. There are 13 residues in the CDR3. The CDR3 region is CSVEGDRGPEAFF. The CDR3 DNA follows: TGCAGCGTTGAGGGGGACAGGGGACCTGAAGCTTTCTTT.

This chain uses TRBV27 with TRBJ2-3, with TRBD2 matching over 9 bases. J was trimmed by 3 bases and V by 4 bases; bases with no gene match: 8. Germline V gene lookup returns CDR1 MNHEY and CDR2 SMNVEV (reference sequence). The CDR3 sequence is 16 residues long. The CDR3 loop reads CASSSSRLAATDTQYF. CDR3 in DNA: TGTGCCAGCAGTTCCTCCCGACTAGCGGCGACAGATACGCAGTATTTT.

The chain links TRBV29-1 to TRBJ1-1; no definite D call. This CDR3 spans 12 amino acids. The germline CDR1 and CDR2 sequences are SQVTM and ANQGSEA. CDR3 sequence reads: CSTQRSDTEAFF. The CDR3 DNA sequence: TGCAGTACCCAACGGAGTGACACTGAAGCTTTCTTT.

The chain is built from TRBV2 and TRBJ2-7; 8 positions agree with TRBD2. This CDR3 comprises 14 residues. Germline lookup yields CDR1 SNHLY and CDR2 FYNNEI. Losses at the gene ends were 4 bases for V and 4 bases for J; bases not matched to a gene: 6. CDR3 protein: CASSVGGGVYEQYF. CDR3 coding DNA: TGTGCCAGCAGTGTCGGGGGGGGCGTTTACGAGCAGTACTTC.

The V gene is TRBV14, the J gene TRBJ2-1; 11 bases line up with TRBD2. The CDR3 consists of 15 residues. V trimming: 0 bases; J trimming: 7 bases; junction bases outside the gene matches: 2. Germline V lookup: CDR1 SGHDN, CDR2 FVKESK. The chain's CDR3 is CASSQELAGVNEQFF. CDR3 sequence (DNA): TGTGCCAGCAGCCAAGAACTAGCGGGAGTTAATGAGCAGTTCTTC.

The CDR3 DNA sequence: TGTGCCAGCCGGGATGACCGACTAGTCTATGGCTACACCTTC. This sequence encodes CASRDDRLVYGYTF. J is TRBJ1-2 and V is TRBV6-5; D is unresolved. The CDR3 loop spans 14 amino acids. Looked up from germline, CDR1 is MNHEY and CDR2 is SVGAGI. Trimming left V 8 bases short and J 4 bases short, with 17 bases between.

CDR3 in amino acids: CAWSAGTWGTQPQHF. CDR3 sequence (DNA): TGTGCCTGGAGTGCCGGGACATGGGGAACTCAGCCCCAGCATTTT. This chain uses TRBV30 with TRBJ1-5; D is perhaps TRBD1 (6 bases). This CDR3 spans 15 amino acids. Germline CDR1 GTSNPN, CDR2 SVGIG (reference sequence). Trimming left V 1 base short and J 6 bases short, with 16 bases between.

The CDR3 reads CASSRGLAGYTGELFF. The CDR3 DNA reads as TGTGCCAGCAGTCGGGGACTAGCGGGATATACCGGGGAGCTGTTTTTT. V is TRBV3-1 (or the pseudogene TRBV3-2) and J is TRBJ2-2; 13 nucleotides align to TRBD2. The germline V gene has CDR1 LGHDT and CDR2 YNNKEL (reference sequence). After removal of 6 bases from V and 5 bases from J, the junction contained 6 bases not matched to a gene. The CDR3 consists of 16 residues.

The chain links TRBV27 to TRBJ2-1; D perhaps matches TRBD2 (6 bases). V shed 6 bases and J shed 3 bases, with 12 bases lying between them. The CDR3 runs 14 residues. Germline V lookup: CDR1 MNHEY, CDR2 SMNVEV (reference sequence). The CDR3 DNA is TGTGCCAGCAGGCAAGCGGGCTACTACAATGAGCAGTTCTTC. This codes for CASRQAGYYNEQFF.

The chain employs TRBV28 and TRBJ1-5; a possible D gene is TRBD1 (6 bases). V lost 6 bases, J lost 2 bases, and 11 bases lay in between. Germline assignment: CDR1 MDHEN and CDR2 SYDVKM. The CDR3 runs to 14 residues. The CDR3 DNA sequence: TGTGCCAGCAGCCTACAGGGTGGCAATCAGCCCCAGCATTTT. Its protein product is CASSLQGGNQPQHF.

The genes are TRBV15 and TRBJ2-3; D perhaps matches TRBD2 (5 bases). There are 16 residues in the CDR3. With 0 bases removed from V and 6 bases from J, the gap between germline ends came to 16 bases. CDR1 LNHNV and CDR2 YYDKDF come from the germline V gene (reference sequence). In nucleotides, the CDR3 is TGTGCCACCAGCAGAGATCTTAGCGCTAGGGCGGATACGCAGTATTTT. Its protein is CATSRDLSARADTQYF.

The CDR3 sequence: CASRTGLQPQHF. The DNA of the CDR3 is TGTGCCAGTAGGACAGGGCTTCAGCCCCAGCATTTT. This chain uses TRBV3-1 (or the pseudogene TRBV3-2) with TRBJ1-5; TRBD1 agrees at 8 bases. V was clipped by 9 bases and J by 6 bases; unmatched bases: 4. This CDR3 region has 12 residues. Germline CDR1 is LGHDT and CDR2 is YNNKEL (reference sequence).

This chain uses TRBV20-1 with TRBJ1-5; tentatively, D is TRBD1 (6 bases). This CDR3 spans 14 amino acids. The ends were cut back, 3 bases at V and 6 bases at J, with 15 bases in the middle. Germline lookup yields CDR1 DFQATT and CDR2 SNEGSKA (reference sequence). CDR3 region: CSASTGGFFQPQHF. The DNA of the CDR3 is TGCAGTGCTAGTACGGGGGGCTTTTTTCAGCCCCAGCATTTT.